The rows below give T cell receptor beta chains drawn from one sample of a study of cytomegalovirus exposure and HLA in healthy donors. TCRdb's table, derived via immunoSEQ multiplex PCR, lists solely in-frame clones and lacks some. This sample has over 150,000 clones; 80% occur once, and the top ten carry 0.65%. Sequences were obtained from PBMCs. All receptors derive from a boy between 10 and 17 years old in good health and CMV-seronegative. Both conserved end residues are part of each CDR3. The D gene is left open where the match is weak. Not all rows give a size; the values are once, few, many and, for expanded clones, a class.

v_gene	j_gene	abundance	d_gene	CDR3aa	CDR3nt
TRBV6-5	TRBJ1-4	-	-	CASRRTQVGKLFF	TGTGCCAGCAGGAGAACACAGGTCGGAAAACTGTTTTTT
TRBV7-9	TRBJ2-5	-	TRBD2	CSSSLAGFGRGYPETQYF	TGTTCCAGCAGCTTAGCGGGGTTCGGGAGGGGTTATCCGGAGACCCAGTACTTC
TRBV11-3	TRBJ2-3	-	TRBD2	CASSLEGGEGFPHTDTQYF	TGTGCCAGCAGCTTAGAGGGGGGGGAAGGCTTCCCCCACACAGATACGCAGTATTTT
TRBV7-9	TRBJ1-1	-	-	CASSLGESPEAFF	TGTGCCAGCAGCTTAGGAGAGAGCCCTGAAGCTTTCTTT
TRBV29-1	TRBJ1-1	once	TRBD1	CSVEDPRTGANTEAFF	TGCAGCGTTGAAGACCCCCGGACAGGGGCAAACACTGAAGCTTTCTTT
TRBV4-2	TRBJ2-1	-	TRBD2	CASSQGSVAGRDEQFF	TGTGCCAGCAGCCAAGGGTCTGTAGCGGGTAGGGATGAGCAGTTCTTC
TRBV9	TRBJ2-1	once	-	CASSVFRSSYEQFF	TGTGCCAGCAGCGTTTTTCGTAGTTCCTATGAGCAGTTCTTC
TRBV7-2	TRBJ2-7	few	TRBD1	CASSLGGTGLYEQYF	TGTGCCAGCAGCCTAGGAGGGACAGGCTTATACGAGCAGTACTTC
TRBV9	TRBJ2-6	-	-	CASSAAAGSGANVLTF	TGTGCCAGCAGCGCCGCCGCAGGGTCTGGGGCCAACGTCCTGACTTTC
TRBV5-1	TRBJ1-1	-	-	CASSWEQRPNTEAFF	TGCGCCAGCAGCTGGGAACAGCGGCCGAACACTGAAGCTTTCTTT
TRBV19	TRBJ2-1	once	-	CASSIVFRDEQFF	TGTGCCAGTAGTATAGTGTTCAGGGATGAGCAGTTCTTC
TRBV25-1	TRBJ2-5	-	-	CASSELGGRRGETQYF	TGTGCCAGCAGTGAATTAGGGGGACGTAGGGGGGAGACCCAGTACTTC
TRBV9	TRBJ2-7	-	-	CASSAVGSSSYEQYF	TGTGCCAGCAGCGCCGTCGGTTCGAGCTCCTACGAGCAGTACTTC
TRBV7-8	TRBJ2-7	-	TRBD2	CASSETSGEQYF	TGTGCCAGCAGCGAAACTAGCGGGGAGCAGTACTTC
TRBV6-1	TRBJ1-5	once	TRBD1	CAATGDRRANQPQHF	TGTGCCGCCACCGGGGACAGACGTGCCAATCAGCCCCAGCATTTT
TRBV27	TRBJ1-2	-	TRBD1	CASSSPDRGEYGYTF	TGTGCCAGCAGTTCCCCGGACAGGGGGGAATATGGCTACACCTTC
TRBV2	TRBJ2-5	-	TRBD2	CASSDPEIPSGGAWGETQYF	TGTGCCAGCAGTGACCCAGAGATCCCTAGCGGGGGAGCCTGGGGAGAGACCCAGTACTTC
TRBV9	TRBJ1-4	-	-	CASSVRGTNEKLFF	TGTGCCAGCAGCGTACGGGGGACGAATGAAAAACTGTTTTTT
TRBV6-6	TRBJ2-2	-	TRBD1	CASSAWGQFSGELFF	TGTGCCAGCAGTGCATGGGGACAGTTTAGCGGGGAGCTGTTTTTT
TRBV7-6	TRBJ1-3	few	TRBD1	CASSFTRTGTCGNTIYF	TGTGCCAGCAGCTTTACTCGGACAGGGACGTGCGGAAACACCATATATTTT
TRBV27	TRBJ1-1	-	TRBD1	CASSRRRGEAFF	TGTGCCAGCAGTCGTCGCAGGGGGGAAGCTTTCTTT
TRBV19	TRBJ1-2	-	TRBD1	CASTRPDRGLGYTF	TGTGCCAGTACCCGGCCCGACAGGGGGCTCGGCTACACCTTC
TRBV27	TRBJ1-1	once	-	CASSQTGTPLGAFF	TGTGCCAGCAGTCAAACCGGGACACCTTTGGGGGCTTTCTTT
TRBV19	TRBJ1-1	-	TRBD1	CASRPGTGWTEAFF	TGTGCCAGTAGACCCGGGACAGGGTGGACTGAAGCTTTCTTT
TRBV30	TRBJ1-5	-	-	CAWSPRHRNQPQHF	TGTGCCTGGAGCCCGCGACACCGCAATCAGCCCCAGCATTTT
TRBV2	TRBJ1-5	few	-	CASRVRGQPQHF	TGTGCCAGCAGGGTGAGGGGGCAGCCCCAGCATTTT
TRBV5-6	TRBJ1-4	-	-	CASSLGKGAARGEKLFF	TGTGCCAGCAGCTTGGGGAAGGGTGCAGCCCGGGGTGAAAAACTGTTTTTT
TRBV6-1	TRBJ1-5	-	-	CASSEFGQGRWPWHF	TGTGCCAGCAGTGAGTTTGGCCAGGGTCGCTGGCCCTGGCATTTT
TRBV6-1	TRBJ2-7	-	TRBD1	CASSGSTGGHEQYF	TGTGCCAGCAGTGGCTCAACAGGGGGCCACGAGCAGTACTTC
TRBV7-3	TRBJ2-1	-	-	CASSLNRAENEQFF	TGTGCCAGCAGCTTAAACAGGGCCGAGAATGAGCAGTTCTTC
TRBV19	TRBJ1-4	-	-	CASSRDRGEKLFF	TGTGCCAGTAGCCGGGATCGGGGGGAAAAACTGTTTTTT
TRBV13	TRBJ2-1	-	TRBD2	CASSLGDRLAGGNEQFF	TGTGCCAGCAGCTTAGGGGACCGACTAGCGGGAGGCAATGAGCAGTTCTTC
TRBV11-3	TRBJ1-1	-	TRBD1	CASSTRTGPNTEAFF	TGTGCCAGCAGCACCCGGACAGGGCCGAACACTGAAGCTTTCTTT
TRBV7-9	TRBJ1-4	-	-	CASSPSSGTNEKLFF	TGTGCCAGCAGTCCTTCGAGCGGAACTAATGAAAAACTGTTTTTT
TRBV18	TRBJ1-2	-	-	CASSPSRTSNYGYTF	TGTGCCAGCTCACCATCCAGGACATCCAACTATGGCTACACCTTC
TRBV4-1	TRBJ1-2	-	-	CASSQISSGPDGYTF	TGCGCCAGCAGCCAAATATCGTCAGGTCCCGATGGCTACACCTTC
TRBV6-6	TRBJ2-1	-	TRBD2	CASSYGGGYYNEQFF	TGTGCCAGCAGTTACGGCGGGGGGTATTACAATGAGCAGTTCTTC
TRBV29-1	TRBJ2-1	-	-	CSVVLVNEQFF	TGCAGCGTTGTGTTAGTCAATGAGCAGTTCTTC
TRBV5-1	TRBJ2-2	-	TRBD2	CASSRGLAGQTGELFF	TGCGCCAGCAGCCGCGGGCTAGCGGGGCAAACCGGGGAGCTGTTTTTT
TRBV5-1	TRBJ2-1	-	-	CASSLEGGTYNEQFF	TGCGCCAGCAGCTTGGAGGGGGGGACCTACAATGAGCAGTTCTTC
TRBV29-1	TRBJ1-1	once	-	CSARTSLNTEAFF	TGCAGCGCAAGGACATCTTTGAACACTGAAGCTTTCTTT
TRBV6-1	TRBJ1-2	-	TRBD1	CASSLDRGTYGYTF	TGTGCCAGCAGCCTGGACAGGGGAACCTATGGCTACACCTTC
TRBV7-9	TRBJ2-3	-	-	CASSPAPGGITDTQYF	TGTGCCAGCAGCCCTGCCCCGGGGGGCATAACAGATACGCAGTATTTT
TRBV30	TRBJ1-5	-	-	CASSRQGNQPQHF	TGTGCCTCCTCACGGCAGGGCAATCAGCCCCAGCATTTT
TRBV5-1	TRBJ2-5	-	-	CASSLEAVETQYF	TGCGCCAGCAGCTTGGAGGCGGTGGAGACCCAGTACTTC
TRBV6-6	TRBJ1-4	once	-	CASSLTATNEKLFF	TGTGCCAGCAGTCTGACAGCAACTAATGAAAAACTGTTTTTT
TRBV14	TRBJ1-3	-	TRBD1	CASSRRGQGAGNTIYF	TGTGCCAGCAGCCGAAGGGGGCAGGGGGCTGGAAACACCATATATTTT